This record covers a single T cell receptor (beta chain). One end of the junction is discordant with germline, which a read error may explain. This specimen belongs to a study of T cell changes during pregnancy in multiple sclerosis. Only in-frame clones appear in the TCRdb table, and some are missing; sequencing was by immunoSEQ multiplex PCR. Among tens of thousands of clones listed, 75% to 90% were seen once. CDR3 length: 12 amino acids. Germline values: CDR1 ENHRY, CDR2 SYGVKD. The material sequenced was peripheral blood, taken in the first trimester of pregnancy. The J gene is TRBJ2-3, the V gene TRBV10-3, with 10 bases aligning to TRBD2. The receptor's source is a female donor in good health, enrolled as a control in a pregnancy study. The CDR3 region is CATAQLAGVPLF. In nucleotides, the CDR3 is TGTGCCACCGCCCAGCTAGCGGGGGTTCCGCTCTTT.